Each of the 29 T cell receptor beta chains below was sequenced from the same sample in a study of cytotoxic CD8 clonotypes in ibrutinib-treated CLL. This table comes from immunoSEQ multiplex PCR, and its TCRdb copy is limited to in-frame clones, with some not included. The table lists around 97,000 clones, 60% to 80% of them singletons, with about 33% in the top ten. Material: PBMCs, obtained after 12 months of ibrutinib treatment. These receptors came from a human donor with chronic lymphocytic leukemia.

The chain couples TRBV30 to TRBJ1-3, with D unresolved. V was cut by 1 base and J by 4 bases, with 8 bases left in between. The CDR3 covers 13 residues. Germline loops: CDR1 GTSNPN, CDR2 SVGIG (reference sequence). CDR3 DNA sequence: TGTGCCTGGAGTGCAGGACCGGGAAACACCATATATTTT. Its translation is CAWSAGPGNTIYF.

This clone was counted between two and nine times. The rearrangement links TRBV28 to TRBJ1-2, with 7 nucleotides matching TRBD1. The V gene's germline CDR1 is MDHEN and CDR2 SYDVKM. The CDR3 sequence is 14 residues long. With 5 bases clipped from V and 6 bases from J, the junction kept 9 bases outside the gene matches. The CDR3 sequence is CASSPGTAFHGYTF. CDR3 in DNA: TGTGCCAGCAGTCCTGGGACAGCGTTTCATGGCTACACCTTC.

The rearrangement links TRBV7-9 to TRBJ1-5, with D possibly TRBD1 on 6 matching bases. Germline V gene sequence: CDR1 SEHNR, CDR2 FQNEAQ (reference sequence). Trimming removed 8 bases at V and 9 bases at J, with 14 bases between. The length of the CDR3 is 12 residues. CDR3: CASADSGRPQHF. As DNA, the CDR3 is TGTGCCAGCGCGGACAGTGGGCGGCCCCAGCATTTT.

This clone came up a few times. This chain connects TRBV7-6 to TRBJ2-5; 8 nucleotides align to TRBD2. The length of the CDR3 is 15 residues. CDR1 SGHVS and CDR2 FNYEAQ come from the germline V gene. The J segment lost 4 bases and the V segment lost 3 bases, leaving 7 bases of the junction unmatched. CDR3: CASSFGGGRGETQYF. The CDR3 DNA reads as TGTGCCAGCAGCTTTGGCGGGGGGCGGGGAGAGACCCAGTACTTC.

The chain is built from TRBV6-1 and TRBJ2-3; weak D call: TRBD1 (6 bases). V lost 4 bases and J 1 base, leaving 6 bases between the germline ends. Germline assignment: CDR1 MNHNS and CDR2 SASEGT. The CDR3 runs to 13 residues. The CDR3 DNA sequence: TGTGCCAGCAGTGCAGGGGGCACAGATACGCAGTATTTT. Its translation is CASSAGGTDTQYF.

The V and J genes are TRBV7-9 and TRBJ2-7, with D possibly matching TRBD1 (5 bases). The germline CDR1 and CDR2 sequences are SEHNR and FQNEAQ (reference sequence). V gave up 3 bases and J gave up 6 bases, with 18 bases separating them. The CDR3 spans 15 residues. The CDR3 DNA sequence: TGTGCCAGCAGCTTTGGGGCCGTAACTGGGGTCGAGCAGTACTTC. Its protein is CASSFGAVTGVEQYF.

The chain has TRBV10-1 and TRBJ2-2; no clear D. This CDR3 region has 13 residues. Per germline, CDR1 WNHNN and CDR2 SYGVQD (reference sequence). Trimming left V 5 bases short and J 2 bases short, with 6 bases between. The CDR3, as DNA: TGCGCCAGCAGTCGGGTCAACACCGGGGAGCTGTTTTTT. As protein: CASSRVNTGELFF.

The chain joins TRBV7-9 to TRBJ2-5; D might be TRBD1 (5 bases). The CDR3 contains 15 residues. The germline CDR1 and CDR2 sequences are SEHNR and FQNEAQ (reference sequence). The germline V and J ends were trimmed by 1 base and 5 bases, with 14 bases remaining between them. The DNA of the CDR3 is TGTGCCAGCAGCTTAGATGGGGAAGGGGTTGAGACCCAGTACTTC. Its translation is CASSLDGEGVETQYF.

The rearrangement links TRBV12-5 to TRBJ1-1; tentative D call: TRBD1 (5 bases). The germline V and J ends were trimmed by 1 base and 6 bases, with 9 bases remaining between them. The CDR3 covers 13 residues. The germline gives CDR1 LGHNT, CDR2 FRNRAP. DNA for the CDR3: TGTGCTAGTGGTTTGGCCGGACAAGCTGAAGCTTTCTTT. Translation: CASGLAGQAEAFF.

The chain employs TRBV19 and TRBJ1-4; 8 nucleotides line up with TRBD1. Germline V CDR1 and CDR2: LNHDA, SQIVND (reference sequence). V lost 4 bases and J lost 3; bases outside the gene matches: 4. The CDR3 sequence is 15 residues long. DNA for the CDR3: TGTGCCAGTAGTACAGGGGGCGATGCTAATGAAAAACTGTTTTTT. As protein: CASSTGGDANEKLFF.

This clone was counted once. CDR3 nucleotides: TGCGCCAGCAGCTTCACAGGGGACGAGCAGTACTTC. Protein sequence: CASSFTGDEQYF. This chain uses TRBV5-1 with TRBJ2-7; the match to TRBD1 covers 7 bases. The CDR3 spans 12 residues. J gave up 5 bases and V 2 bases, and 1 base lay outside the gene matches. Germline V gene lookup returns CDR1 SGHRS and CDR2 YFSETQ.

The chain employs TRBV5-1 and TRBJ2-7; TRBD1 agrees at 7 bases. Germline trimming cut 4 bases from V and 3 bases from J; bases unmatched to any gene: 4. The germline V gene has CDR1 SGHRS and CDR2 YFSETQ. The CDR3 consists of 13 residues. Written as DNA, the CDR3 is TGCGCCAGCAGCCCGGGACAGCTCTACGAGCAGTACTTC. Its translation is CASSPGQLYEQYF.

The chain has TRBV15 and TRBJ2-7, with 11 bases lining up with TRBD1. CDR3 length: 15 amino acids. Germline CDR1 LNHNV, CDR2 YYDKDF (reference sequence). Trimming took 5 bases from V and 3 from J; bases not matched to a gene: 6. The CDR3 coding sequence is TGTGCCACCAGCCGATCCGGGACAGGGGGCTACGAGCAGTACTTC. Translated: CATSRSGTGGYEQYF. The full variable domain, in which reference TRBV15 and TRBJ2-7 provide the parts outside the CDR3, is DAMVIQNPRYQVTQFGKPVTLSCSQTLNHNVMYWYQQKSSQAPKLLFHYYDKDFNNEADTPDNFQSRRPNTSFCFLDIRSPGLGDTAMYLCATSRSGTGGYEQYFGPGTRLTVT.

The rearrangement links TRBV7-2 to TRBJ1-2; 9 bases match TRBD1. This CDR3 has 15 amino acids. V lost 5 bases, J lost 8 bases, and 12 bases stayed unmatched. Germline CDR1 and CDR2: SGHTA and FQGNSA. The CDR3 nucleotides are TGTGCCAGCAGCCCCATCGGACAGGGGATAAGGGGCTACACCTTC. Protein sequence: CASSPIGQGIRGYTF.

The chain combines TRBV18 with TRBJ2-7, with 7 bases aligning to TRBD1. Losses at the gene ends were 4 bases for V and 1 base for J; bases not matched to a gene: 1. The CDR3 is 13 amino acids. Germline V CDR1 and CDR2: KGHSH, LQKENI. CDR3 protein: CASSRTGSYEQYF. The CDR3 bases are TGTGCCAGCTCACGGACAGGATCCTACGAGCAGTACTTC.

This clone was seen just once. The V and J genes are TRBV6-5 and TRBJ1-1; D not resolved. The CDR3 totals 13 residues. Trimming shortened V by 7 bases and J by 1 base, and 10 bases separated the two germline ends. The germline V gene encodes CDR1 MNHEY and CDR2 SVGAGI. The DNA for the CDR3 is TGTGCCAGCAAGAGGACGAAGAACACTGAAGCTTTCTTT. It codes for CASKRTKNTEAFF.

The chain joins TRBV7-3 to TRBJ2-3; TRBD2 might be the D (6 bases). V lost 2 bases and J lost 2, with 8 bases in between. The CDR3 loop spans 14 amino acids. The V gene's germline CDR1 is SGHTA and CDR2 FQGTGA. CDR3 amino acids: CASSLGTVTDTQYF. In DNA form, the CDR3 reads TGTGCCAGCAGCTTAGGGACTGTCACAGATACGCAGTATTTT. Using reference TRBV7-3 and TRBJ2-3 for the parts outside the CDR3, the full variable domain is GAGVSQTPSNKVTEKGKYVELRCDPISGHTALYWYRQSLGQGPEFLIYFQGTGAADDSGLPNDRFFAVRPEGSVSTLKIQRTERGDSAVYLCASSLGTVTDTQYFGPGTRLTVL.

This clone was counted a single time. The J gene is TRBJ2-5, the V gene TRBV6-6; TRBD1 aligns across 7 bases. With 6 bases clipped from V and 7 bases from J, the junction kept 14 bases outside the gene matches. The CDR3 is 15 residues long. Germline assignment: CDR1 MNHNY and CDR2 SVGAGI (reference sequence). CDR3 DNA sequence: TGTGCCAGCAGGGGGAACTTACAGGGGCGCGGGACCCAGTACTTC. This encodes CASRGNLQGRGTQYF.

The V gene is TRBV6-5, the J gene TRBJ1-1, with D hard to call. The length of the CDR3 is 14 residues. Germline CDR1 is MNHEY and CDR2 is SVGAGI. With 0 bases removed from V and 2 bases from J, the gap between germline ends came to 7 bases. The CDR3 region has the DNA TGTGCCAGCAGTTACTCCGACCAAAACACTGAAGCTTTCTTT. Amino acids: CASSYSDQNTEAFF.

This clone was seen only once. The gene calls are TRBV11-3 and TRBJ1-1; D is perhaps TRBD1 (6 bases). From germline, CDR1 is SGHNT and CDR2 YENEEA. The CDR3 contains 15 residues. Deletions cut 5 bases from V and 4 bases from J, with 17 bases between. The chain's CDR3 is CASSKDSRYSTEAFF. The CDR3 DNA follows: TGTGCCAGCAGCAAGGACAGTAGGTACTCCACTGAAGCTTTCTTT.

The chain links TRBV28 to TRBJ2-4; weak D call: TRBD1 (6 bases). Deletions cut 6 bases from V and 8 bases from J, with 11 bases between. There are 12 residues in the CDR3. Germline values: CDR1 MDHEN, CDR2 SYDVKM. CDR3 bases: TGTGCCAGCAGCACCCCAGGGGACATTCAGTACTTC. This sequence encodes CASSTPGDIQYF.

CDR3 loop: CASSDGPTSGNTIYF. The CDR3 coding sequence is TGTGCCAGCAGCGACGGCCCCACGTCAGGAAACACCATATATTTT. The genes are TRBV6-5 and TRBJ1-3, with D uncertain. Germline lookup yields CDR1 MNHEY and CDR2 SVGAGI. The CDR3 contains 15 residues. V lost 6 bases and J lost 4, with 16 bases in between.

The chain is built from TRBV4-3 and TRBJ2-1, with 7 positions matching TRBD1. V shed 0 bases, J shed 0 bases, and the junction held 8 bases outside the gene matches. The CDR3 is 18 amino acids. Germline V gene sequence: CDR1 LGHNA, CDR2 YSLEER. This CDR3 is CASSQDRGGSSSYNEQFF. The CDR3 DNA sequence: TGCGCCAGCAGCCAAGATCGAGGGGGCTCGAGCTCCTACAATGAGCAGTTCTTC.

The chain uses TRBV15 and TRBJ1-5; a weak D match, TRBD1 (5 bases). The CDR3 sequence is 16 residues long. The V and J ends lost 0 bases and 4 bases respectively, with 13 bases between them. The germline V gene encodes CDR1 LNHNV and CDR2 YYDKDF (reference sequence). CDR3 residues: CATSREIGTDNQPQHF. In DNA form, the CDR3 reads TGTGCCACCAGCAGAGAAATAGGGACGGATAATCAGCCCCAGCATTTT.

This chain uses TRBV9 with TRBJ2-2; TRBD2 might be the D (5 bases). The CDR3 runs to 17 residues. Germline CDR1 SGDLS, CDR2 YYNGEE. Trimming took off 1 base at V and 7 bases at J, with 20 bases between the two ends. The CDR3 region has the DNA TGTGCCAGCAGCGTACAACCGGGCCCCGGAGGAAGCGGGGAGCTGTTTTTT. Translated, it gives CASSVQPGPGGSGELFF.

Written as DNA, the CDR3 is TGTGCCAGCAGCGCACTAGTTCGTCAGACCCAGTACTTC. Its protein product is CASSALVRQTQYF. The V call is TRBV11-3, the J call TRBJ2-5; the D gene is possibly TRBD2 (5 bases). V lost 5 bases and J lost 6, with 13 bases in between. CDR1 SGHNT and CDR2 YENEEA come from the germline V gene. The CDR3 sequence is 13 residues long. Looking up the rest from reference TRBV11-3 and TRBJ2-5 gives the full variable domain: EAGVVQSPRYKIIEKKQPVAFWCNPISGHNTLYWYLQNLGQGPELLIRYENEEAVDDSQLPKDRFSAERLKGVDSTLKIQPAELGDSAVYLCASSALVRQTQYFGPGTRLLVL.

This clone occurred once. The chain recombines TRBV7-3 with TRBJ2-3; 13 bases match TRBD2. Germline V gene sequence: CDR1 SGHTA, CDR2 FQGTGA. This CDR3 contains 15 residues. Trimming cost V 5 bases and J 6 bases; bases outside gene matches: 5. The CDR3: CASSPALAGGDTQYF. DNA for the CDR3: TGTGCCAGCAGCCCCGCACTAGCGGGGGGGGATACGCAGTATTTT.

The chain carries TRBV27 and TRBJ2-7; possibly TRBD1 or TRBD2 for D (5 bases each). In germline, CDR1 is MNHEY, CDR2 SMNVEV (reference sequence). Between the trimmed V and J ends, which lost 5 bases and 2 bases, there was a span of 7 bases. CDR3 length equals 12 residues. This chain's CDR3 is CASSEGTYEQYF. The CDR3 bases are TGTGCCAGCAGTGAGGGGACCTACGAGCAGTACTTC.

The chain carries TRBV10-3 and TRBJ2-1, with 7 bases lining up with TRBD1. The germline CDR1 and CDR2 sequences are ENHRY and SYGVKD. The CDR3 loop spans 14 amino acids. The V segment lost 6 bases and the J segment 1 base; nucleotides outside the gene matches: 3. CDR3 in amino acids: CAISPGQSYNEQFF. CDR3 bases: TGTGCCATCAGCCCGGGACAGTCCTACAATGAGCAGTTCTTC.